This is a list of T cell receptor beta chains from one sample in a study of OX40 agonist ivuxolimab in advanced cancers. The table came from immunoSEQ multiplex PCR; TCRdb's copy has only in-frame clones and leaves some out. The sample lists around 80,000 clones, under 90% occurring once. The specimen was CD4+ or CD8+ T cells sorted from blood, collected in a trial of the OX40 agonist ivuxolimab. The origin of the receptors is an adult with an advanced solid tumor such as melanoma, head and neck, liver or kidney cancer. CDR3s include the opening cysteine and the closing phenylalanine or tryptophan. Fields, in order: V gene, clone size, D gene, J gene, CDR3 protein, CDR3 DNA. A D gene is named only where the DNA matches it firmly. Some rows mark clone size as missing; the rest say once, few, many or name a class of expanded clone.

TRBV7-9,NA,TRBD2,TRBJ2-2,CASSLPGLAGNTGELFF,TGTGCCAGCAGCTTACCCGGACTAGCGGGTAACACCGGGGAGCTGTTTTTT
TRBV4-1,NA,NA,TRBJ2-1,CASSRWTVNEQFF,TGCGCCAGCAGCCGTTGGACTGTTAATGAGCAGTTCTTC
TRBV21-1,NA,NA,TRBJ1-1,CASSKIVAEAFF,TGTGCCAGCAGCAAAATTGTCGCTGAAGCTTTCTTT
TRBV11-2,NA,NA,TRBJ1-3,CASSQRGSGNTIYF,TGTGCCAGCAGCCAGCGGGGCTCTGGAAACACCATATATTTT
TRBV7-9,NA,NA,TRBJ1-6,CASSSAGSNYNSPLHF,TGTGCCAGCAGCTCTGCGGGGTCTAACTATAATTCACCCCTCCACTTT
TRBV6-1,NA,TRBD1,TRBJ1-1,CASSERTGRMEAFF,TGTGCCAGCAGTGAAAGGACAGGGCGGATGGAGGCTTTCTTT
TRBV12-5,once,TRBD2,TRBJ2-3,CASGAGLAGDTDTQYF,TGTGCTAGTGGTGCTGGTCTAGCGGGGGACACAGATACGCAGTATTTT
TRBV6-4,NA,NA,TRBJ1-3,CASSPQGKGGNTIYF,TGTGCCAGCAGTCCGCAGGGAAAGGGTGGAAACACCATATATTTT
TRBV10-1,NA,TRBD2,TRBJ2-1,CASSTTPAGAYNEQFF,TGCGCCAGCAGTACCACGCCAGCGGGGGCCTACAATGAGCAGTTCTTC
TRBV6-5,many,NA,TRBJ1-4,CASSYSGGPGGEKLFF,TGTGCCAGCAGTTACTCTGGGGGTCCGGGTGGTGAAAAACTGTTTTTT
TRBV5-1,NA,NA,TRBJ1-2,CASSLGEVYGYTF,TGCGCCAGCAGCTTGGGGGAAGTCTATGGCTACACCTTC
TRBV30,NA,NA,TRBJ1-2,CAWSRSYGYTF,TGTGCCTGGAGTAGGAGCTATGGCTACACCTTC
TRBV6-5,few,NA,TRBJ2-2,CASRWDRYTGELFF,TGTGCCAGCAGATGGGACCGTTACACCGGGGAGCTGTTTTTT
TRBV18,NA,NA,TRBJ1-4,CASSPGTTNEKLFF,TGTGCCAGCTCACCAGGGACGACTAATGAAAAACTGTTTTTT
TRBV4-1,NA,NA,TRBJ1-4,CASSPSSGATNEKLFF,TGCGCCAGCAGCCCCAGTTCAGGGGCAACTAATGAAAAACTGTTTTTT
TRBV28,NA,NA,TRBJ2-1,CASRRTGKQFF,TGTGCCAGCAGAAGGACGGGAAAGCAGTTCTTC
TRBV18,once,NA,TRBJ2-3,CASSPEVGSLDTQYF,TGTGCCAGCTCACCAGAGGTCGGGTCCTTAGATACGCAGTATTTT
TRBV2,NA,NA,TRBJ2-2,CASSVLWDTGELFF,TGTGCCAGCAGTGTACTATGGGACACCGGGGAGCTGTTTTTT
TRBV6-5,NA,NA,TRBJ2-4,CASSYGDWSKNIQYF,TGTGCCAGCAGTTACGGGGACTGGTCCAAAAACATTCAGTACTTC
TRBV11-2,NA,NA,TRBJ2-3,CASSSTTTDTQYF,TGTGCCAGCAGCTCCACTACCACAGATACGCAGTATTTT
TRBV7-8,NA,NA,TRBJ1-1,CASSSTGGGNTEAFF,TGTGCCAGCAGCTCCACCGGGGGAGGGAACACTGAAGCTTTCTTT
TRBV7-2,NA,NA,TRBJ2-2,CASRRNANTGELFF,TGTGCCAGCAGGCGAAACGCGAACACCGGGGAGCTGTTTTTT
TRBV28,once,TRBD1,TRBJ1-5,CASSGTVSNQPQHF,TGTGCCAGCAGTGGGACAGTTAGCAATCAGCCCCAGCATTTT
TRBV4-1,NA,NA,TRBJ1-2,CASSPIQDYGYTF,TGCGCCAGCAGCCCCATCCAAGACTATGGCTACACCTTC
TRBV2,once,NA,TRBJ2-5,CASRTPSRSETQYF,TGTGCCAGCAGGACGCCTTCTCGGTCGGAGACCCAGTACTTC
TRBV5-1,NA,NA,TRBJ1-6,CASSLEGLSPYNSPLHF,TGCGCCAGCAGCTTGGAGGGACTTAGCCCCTATAATTCACCCCTCCACTTT